This entry lists 9 T cell receptor beta chains sequenced from one sample in a study of cytotoxic CD8 clonotypes in ibrutinib-treated CLL. The table came from immunoSEQ multiplex PCR; TCRdb's copy has only in-frame clones and leaves some out. Counted here are roughly 200,000 clones, over 60% occurring once; the ten biggest clones make up under 15%. The sample in question was PBMCs, obtained after 24 months of ibrutinib treatment. The receptors were sampled from a human donor with chronic lymphocytic leukemia.

The V gene is TRBV28, the J gene TRBJ1-1; no clear D gene. V shed 2 bases and J shed 0 bases, with 7 bases lying between them. The germline CDR1 and CDR2 sequences are MDHEN and SYDVKM. CDR3 length: 14 amino acids. CDR3: CASSLTSMNTEAFF. The CDR3 DNA is TGTGCCAGCAGTTTAACAAGCATGAACACTGAAGCTTTCTTT.

The gene calls are TRBV28 and TRBJ2-3; 7 bases line up with TRBD1. The CDR3 spans 16 residues. V lost 5 bases, J lost 1 base, and 9 bases stayed unmatched. Germline V CDR1 and CDR2: MDHEN, SYDVKM. The CDR3, as DNA: TGTGCCAGCAGTCAAATCCGGGACAGACGCACAGATACGCAGTATTTT. This gives the protein CASSQIRDRRTDTQYF.

V usage is TRBV5-1 and J usage is TRBJ2-5; the D gene is possibly TRBD1 (6 bases). Trimming shortened V by 0 bases and J by 5 bases, and 17 bases separated the two germline ends. The CDR3 runs 16 residues. Germline V gives CDR1 SGHRS, CDR2 YFSETQ. The CDR3 coding sequence is TGCGCCAGCAGCTTGGCCCTCCCACAGGGTGGGGAGACCCAGTACTTC. This translates into CASSLALPQGGETQYF.

The J gene is TRBJ2-1, the V gene TRBV7-2; D gene ambiguous. V was cut by 1 base and J by 1 base, with 8 bases left in between. The CDR3 spans 15 residues. The germline V gene encodes CDR1 SGHTA and CDR2 FQGNSA. CDR3 nucleotides: TGTGCCAGCAGCTTAGGTCGCAGGTCCTACAATGAGCAGTTCTTC. Its translation: CASSLGRRSYNEQFF.

The chain uses TRBV20-1 and TRBJ2-5; the D is unclear. With 2 bases removed from V and 4 bases from J, the gap between germline ends came to 5 bases. The CDR3 length is 11 residues. The germline V gene encodes CDR1 DFQATT and CDR2 SNEGSKA (reference sequence). The CDR3 nucleotides are TGCAGTGCTAGATCTACAGAGACCCAGTACTTC. It yields the protein CSARSTETQYF.

The V gene is TRBV28, the J gene TRBJ2-7, with 12 bases matching TRBD2. Losses at the gene ends were 6 bases for V and 6 bases for J; bases not matched to a gene: 6. This CDR3 is 14 amino acids long. Germline V gene lookup returns CDR1 MDHEN and CDR2 SYDVKM. The chain's CDR3 is CASRPSGRAREQYF. CDR3 DNA sequence: TGTGCCAGCAGACCTAGCGGGAGGGCACGCGAGCAGTACTTC. The whole variable domain, filled in from reference TRBV28 and TRBJ2-7, reads DVKVTQSSRYLVKRTGEKVFLECVQDMDHENMFWYRQDPGLGLRLIYFSYDVKMKEKGDIPEGYSVSREKKERFSLILESASTNQTSMYLCASRPSGRAREQYFGPGTRLTVT.

This clone was picked up a small number of times. The chain joins TRBV7-8 to TRBJ1-5; D is unresolved. The V and J ends lost 2 bases and 0 bases respectively, with 11 bases between them. The germline V gene has CDR1 SGHVS and CDR2 FQNEAQ. CDR3 length: 16 residues. The CDR3 DNA follows: TGTGCCAGCAGCTTATCTGCGGTTTATAGCAATCAGCCCCAGCATTTT. It encodes CASSLSAVYSNQPQHF.

This clone turned up a few times. The J gene is TRBJ1-1, the V gene TRBV5-5, with 9 bases lining up with TRBD1. The germline V gene has CDR1 SGHKS and CDR2 YYEKEE (reference sequence). The V gene end was trimmed by 4 bases and the J gene end by 3 bases; junction bases not matched to a gene: 10. This CDR3 contains 16 residues. The DNA for the CDR3 is TGTGCCAGCAGCCCTCACAGGGGGCGCGGTGACACTGAAGCTTTCTTT. It yields the protein CASSPHRGRGDTEAFF.

This clone was found a few times. This chain joins TRBV7-9 and TRBJ1-2, with 9 nucleotides matching TRBD1. CDR3 length: 15 amino acids. J was trimmed by 8 bases and V by 5 bases; bases with no gene match: 12. Germline lookup yields CDR1 SEHNR and CDR2 FQNEAQ (reference sequence). The CDR3 sequence: CASSTRTGERRGYTF. DNA for the CDR3: TGTGCCAGCAGCACCCGGACAGGGGAAAGAAGGGGCTACACCTTC.